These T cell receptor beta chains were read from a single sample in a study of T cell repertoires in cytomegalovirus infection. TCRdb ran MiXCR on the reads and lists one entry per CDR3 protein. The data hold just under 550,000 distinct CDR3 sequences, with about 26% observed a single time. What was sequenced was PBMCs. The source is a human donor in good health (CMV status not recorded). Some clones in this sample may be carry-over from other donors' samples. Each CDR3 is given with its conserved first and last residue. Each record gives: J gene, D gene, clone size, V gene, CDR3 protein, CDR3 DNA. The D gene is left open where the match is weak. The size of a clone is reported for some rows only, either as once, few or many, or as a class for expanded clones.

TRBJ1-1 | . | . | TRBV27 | CASRPSPGASTEAFF | TGTGCCAGCAGACCTTCCCCCGGGGCGAGCACTGAAGCTTTCTTT
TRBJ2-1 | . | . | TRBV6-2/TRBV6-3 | CASREGSGRNEQFF | TGTGCCAGCAGGGAGGGATCGGGGCGGAATGAGCAGTTCTTC
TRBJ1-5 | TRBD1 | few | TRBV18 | CASSPPTGEGNQPQHF | TGTGCCAGCTCACCACCGACAGGGGAAGGCAATCAGCCCCAGCATTTT
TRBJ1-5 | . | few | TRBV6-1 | CATRQRSGPRNQPQHF | TGTGCCACCAGACAGCGTTCCGGGCCTCGGAATCAGCCCCAGCATTTT
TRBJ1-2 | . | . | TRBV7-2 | CASSLVADMGRGYTF | TGTGCCAGCAGCTTAGTGGCAGATATGGGTCGCGGCTACACCTTC
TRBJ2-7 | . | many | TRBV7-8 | CASSSRRGLNYEQYF | TGTGCCAGCAGCTCCCGGAGGGGGCTCAACTACGAGCAGTACTTC
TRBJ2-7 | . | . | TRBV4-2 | CASSQDGAEMLGEQYF | TGTGCCAGCAGCCAAGATGGAGCGGAGATGTTGGGGGAGCAGTACTTC
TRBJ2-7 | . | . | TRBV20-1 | CSARDFGGTTYEQYF | TGCAGTGCTAGAGATTTTGGCGGGACCACCTACGAGCAGTACTTC
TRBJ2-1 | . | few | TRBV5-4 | CASSRSLATIYNEQFF | TGTGCCAGCAGCCGGTCCCTAGCGACCATCTACAATGAGCAGTTCTTC
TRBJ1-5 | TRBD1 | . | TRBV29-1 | CSVLGTGGFNQPQHF | TGCAGCGTTCTAGGGACAGGGGGCTTCAATCAGCCCCAGCATTTT
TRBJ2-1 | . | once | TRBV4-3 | CASSQGGTGHEQFF | TGCGCCAGCAGCCAAGGGGGGACGGGGCATGAGCAGTTCTTC
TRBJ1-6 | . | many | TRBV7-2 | CASRFLGGLLWPLHF | TGTGCCAGCAGGTTTCTGGGCGGTCTCCTTTGGCCCCTCCACTTT
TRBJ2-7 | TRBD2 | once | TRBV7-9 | CASSPSGFSYEQYF | TGTGCCAGCAGCCCTAGCGGTTTTTCCTACGAGCAGTACTTC
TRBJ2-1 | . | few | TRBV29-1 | CSVRDDRSNEQFF | TGCAGCGTTCGGGACGACCGATCCAATGAGCAGTTCTTC
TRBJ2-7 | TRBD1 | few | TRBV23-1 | CASSQSNPDRGRPPGSYEQYF | TGCGCCAGCAGTCAATCTAACCCGGACAGGGGGCGTCCCCCTGGCTCCTACGAGCAGTACTTC
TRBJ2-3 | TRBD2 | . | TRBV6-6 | CASSYPLAGGPTSADTQYF | TGTGCCAGCAGTTACCCACTAGCGGGAGGGCCTACCTCCGCAGATACGCAGTATTTT
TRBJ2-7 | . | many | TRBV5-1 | CASSLGGSAAYEQYF | TGCGCCAGCAGCTTGGGCGGGTCAGCGGCCTACGAGCAGTACTTC
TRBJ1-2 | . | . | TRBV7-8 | CASSSLPMTGTRREGYTF | TGTGCCAGCAGCTCCCTCCCAATGACAGGAACCCGTCGAGAGGGCTACACCTTC
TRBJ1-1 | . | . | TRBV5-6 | CASSSRHPNTEAFF | TGTGCCAGCAGCTCCAGACACCCGAACACTGAAGCTTTCTTT
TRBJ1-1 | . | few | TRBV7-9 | CASSKGSANTEAFF | TGTGCCAGCAGCAAGGGATCTGCGAACACTGAAGCTTTCTTT
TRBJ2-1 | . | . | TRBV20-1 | CSAGKDWSSYNEQFF | TGCAGTGCTGGAAAAGACTGGAGCTCCTACAATGAGCAGTTCTTC
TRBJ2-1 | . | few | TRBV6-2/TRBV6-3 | CASSYSSAGYNEQFF | TGTGCCAGCAGTTACTCCTCTGCGGGATACAATGAGCAGTTCTTC
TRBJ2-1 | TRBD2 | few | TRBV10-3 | CAISEGTSGRVEQFF | TGTGCCATCAGTGAGGGGACTAGCGGGAGGGTTGAGCAGTTCTTC
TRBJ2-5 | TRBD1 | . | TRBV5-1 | CASSSNTGVRETQYF | TGCGCCAGCAGCTCAAATACAGGGGTTAGGGAGACCCAGTACTTC
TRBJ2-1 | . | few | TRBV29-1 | CSVRVTYNEQFF | TGCAGCGTTAGGGTTACCTACAATGAGCAGTTCTTC
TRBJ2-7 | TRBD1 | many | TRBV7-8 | CASSKPTGGNSYEQYF | TGTGCCAGCAGCAAACCGACAGGGGGAAACTCCTACGAGCAGTACTTC
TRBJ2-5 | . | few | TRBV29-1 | CSVAAVQETQYF | TGCAGCGTTGCGGCAGTGCAAGAGACCCAGTACTTC
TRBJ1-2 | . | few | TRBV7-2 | CASSFSEGVKYGYTF | TGTGCCAGCAGCTTTTCGGAGGGGGTAAAATATGGCTACACCTTC
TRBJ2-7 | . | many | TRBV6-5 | CASSYGVAYEQYF | TGTGCCAGCAGTTACGGGGTTGCGTACGAGCAGTACTTC
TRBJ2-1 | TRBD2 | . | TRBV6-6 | CASSSAGGFGQFF | TGTGCCAGCAGTTCTGCGGGAGGGTTTGGGCAGTTCTTC
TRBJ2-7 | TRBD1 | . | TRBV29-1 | CSAGTGMNEQYF | TGCAGCGCCGGGACAGGGATGAACGAGCAGTACTTC
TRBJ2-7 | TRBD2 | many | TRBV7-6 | CASSFSLAEQYF | TGTGCCAGCAGCTTTTCACTAGCGGAGCAGTACTTC
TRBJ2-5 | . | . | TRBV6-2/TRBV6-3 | CASSYQGTETQYF | TGTGCCAGCAGTTACCAGGGGACGGAGACCCAGTACTTC
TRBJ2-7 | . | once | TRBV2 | CASSTETYEQYF | TGTGCCAGCAGCACAGAGACCTACGAGCAGTACTTC
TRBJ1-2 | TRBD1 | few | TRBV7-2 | CASTLDRASYGYTF | TGTGCCAGCACCTTGGACAGGGCCTCCTATGGCTACACCTTC
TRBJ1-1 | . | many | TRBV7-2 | CASSPGGWDTEAFF | TGTGCCAGCAGCCCCGGGGGGTGGGACACTGAAGCTTTCTTT
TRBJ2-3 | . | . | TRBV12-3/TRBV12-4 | CASRPWGSTDTQYF | TGTGCCAGCAGGCCCTGGGGTAGCACAGATACGCAGTATTTT
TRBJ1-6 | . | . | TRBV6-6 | CASRRSSSYNSPLHF | TGTGCCAGCCGACGGTCGAGCTCCTATAATTCACCCCTCCACTTT
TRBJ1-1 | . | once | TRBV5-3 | CASSAVRTEAFF | TGTGCCAGCAGCGCGGTTAGGACTGAAGCTTTCTTT
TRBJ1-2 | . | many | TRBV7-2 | CASSLGYGPGGYTF | TGTGCCAGCAGCTTAGGATACGGACCTGGGGGCTACACCTTC
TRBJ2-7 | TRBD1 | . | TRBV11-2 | CASSPRQGWEQYF | TGTGCCAGCAGCCCGAGACAGGGTTGGGAGCAGTACTTC
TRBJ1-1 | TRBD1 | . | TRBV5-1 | CASSSQGGKTEAFF | TGCGCCAGCAGCTCGCAGGGGGGGAAGACTGAAGCTTTCTTT
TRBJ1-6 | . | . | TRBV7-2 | CASSFRQLSSYNSPLHF | TGTGCCAGCAGCTTTCGACAGCTGAGCTCCTATAATTCACCCCTCCACTTT
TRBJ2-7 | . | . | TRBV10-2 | CASSEDTGTVGTFITYEQYF | TGCGCCAGCAGTGAGGATACGGGGACGGTGGGGACTTTTATCACCTACGAGCAGTACTTC
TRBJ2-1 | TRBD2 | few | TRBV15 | CATSTLPGTSVHEQFF | TGTGCCACCAGCACCCTCCCCGGGACTAGCGTCCATGAGCAGTTCTTC
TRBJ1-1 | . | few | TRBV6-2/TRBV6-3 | CASSPGVYTEAFF | TGTGCCAGCAGTCCCGGGGTGTACACTGAAGCTTTCTTT
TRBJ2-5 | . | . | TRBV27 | CASRAGVSLSAQYF | TGTGCCAGCAGGGCAGGGGTTTCATTAAGTGCCCAGTACTTC
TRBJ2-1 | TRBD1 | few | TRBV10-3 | CAIRPRTGNNEQFF | TGTGCCATCAGGCCACGGACAGGCAATAATGAGCAGTTCTTC
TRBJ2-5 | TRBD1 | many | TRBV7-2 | CASTRDSQETQYF | TGTGCCAGCACCAGGGACAGCCAAGAGACCCAGTACTTC
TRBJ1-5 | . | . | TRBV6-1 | CATNQWAGWNQPQHF | TGTGCCACCAACCAGTGGGCAGGGTGGAATCAGCCCCAGCATTTT
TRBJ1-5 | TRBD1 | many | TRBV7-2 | CASSRDRAGQPQHF | TGTGCCAGCAGCCGTGACAGGGCTGGGCAGCCCCAGCATTTT
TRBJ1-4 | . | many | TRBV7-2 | CASSLTGGSNEKLFF | TGTGCCAGCAGCTTGACGGGGGGGTCAAATGAAAAACTGTTTTTT
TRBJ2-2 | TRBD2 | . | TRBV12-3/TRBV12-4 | CASRGLAGATGELFF | TGTGCCAGCAGAGGGCTAGCGGGAGCCACCGGGGAGCTGTTTTTT
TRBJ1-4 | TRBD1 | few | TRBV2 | CASSGQGTGKLFF | TGTGCCAGCAGCGGACAGGGGACTGGAAAACTGTTTTTT
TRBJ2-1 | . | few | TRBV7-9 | CASSLRGNSRSGSYNEQFF | TGTGCCAGCAGCTTAAGGGGGAACTCCCGGTCGGGGTCCTACAATGAGCAGTTCTTC
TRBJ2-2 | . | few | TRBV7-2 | CASNPGRNTGELFF | TGTGCCAGCAACCCGGGACGGAACACCGGGGAGCTGTTTTTT
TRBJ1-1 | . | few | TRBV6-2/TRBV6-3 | CASQSGGRDEAFF | TGTGCCAGCCAAAGCGGGGGGCGGGACGAAGCTTTCTTT
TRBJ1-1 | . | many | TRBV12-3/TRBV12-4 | CASSFSGSNTEAFF | TGTGCCAGCAGTTTTTCGGGTTCTAACACTGAAGCTTTCTTT
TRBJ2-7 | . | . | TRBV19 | CASSIQGPFTTYEQYF | TGTGCCAGTAGTATACAGGGGCCCTTCACTACCTACGAGCAGTACTTC
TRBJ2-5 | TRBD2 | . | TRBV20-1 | CSAAVGLAEETQYF | TGCAGTGCTGCGGTGGGACTAGCGGAAGAGACCCAGTACTTC